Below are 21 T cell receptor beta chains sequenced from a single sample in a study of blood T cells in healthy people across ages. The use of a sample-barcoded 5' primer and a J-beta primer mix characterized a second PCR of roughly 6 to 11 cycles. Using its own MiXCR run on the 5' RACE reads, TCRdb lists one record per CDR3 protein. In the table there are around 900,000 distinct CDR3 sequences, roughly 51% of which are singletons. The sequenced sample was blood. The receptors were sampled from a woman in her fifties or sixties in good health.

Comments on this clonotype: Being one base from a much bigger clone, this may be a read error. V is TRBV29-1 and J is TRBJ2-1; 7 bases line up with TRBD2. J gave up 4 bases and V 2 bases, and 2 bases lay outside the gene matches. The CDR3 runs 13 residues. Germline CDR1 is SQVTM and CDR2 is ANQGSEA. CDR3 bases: TGCAGCGTTGAACGAGCGGGATACAATGAGCAGTTCTTC. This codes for CSVERAGYNEQFF.

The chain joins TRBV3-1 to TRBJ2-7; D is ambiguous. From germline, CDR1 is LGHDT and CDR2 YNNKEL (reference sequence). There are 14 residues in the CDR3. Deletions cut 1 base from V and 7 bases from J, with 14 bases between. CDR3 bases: TGTGCCAGCAGCCAAGTAGGTCAGGCGGAGGAGCAGTACTTC. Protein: CASSQVGQAEEQYF.

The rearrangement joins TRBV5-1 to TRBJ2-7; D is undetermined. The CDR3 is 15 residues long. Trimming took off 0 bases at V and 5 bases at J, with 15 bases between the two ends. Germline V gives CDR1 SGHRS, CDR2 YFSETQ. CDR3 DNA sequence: TGCGCCAGCAGCTTGGCCGACCCTTCCTGGGACGAGCAGTACTTC. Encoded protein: CASSLADPSWDEQYF.

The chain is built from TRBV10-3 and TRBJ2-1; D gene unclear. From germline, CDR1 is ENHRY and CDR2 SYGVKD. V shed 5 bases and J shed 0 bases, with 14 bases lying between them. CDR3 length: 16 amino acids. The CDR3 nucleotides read TGTGCCATCAGTTCAATAACGGCTAGCTCCTACAATGAGCAGTTCTTC. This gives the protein CAISSITASSYNEQFF.

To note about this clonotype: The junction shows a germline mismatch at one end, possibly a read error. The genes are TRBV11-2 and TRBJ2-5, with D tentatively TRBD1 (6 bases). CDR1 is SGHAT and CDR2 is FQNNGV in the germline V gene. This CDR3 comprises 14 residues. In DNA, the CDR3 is TGTGCCAGCAGCTTAGGCCCAGGGGCCGAGACCCGGTACTTC. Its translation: CASSLGPGAETRYF.

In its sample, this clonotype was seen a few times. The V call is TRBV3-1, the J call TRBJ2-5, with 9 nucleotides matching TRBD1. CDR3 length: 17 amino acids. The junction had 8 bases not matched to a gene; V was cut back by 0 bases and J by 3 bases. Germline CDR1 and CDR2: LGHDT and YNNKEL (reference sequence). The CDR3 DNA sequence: TGTGCCAGCAGCCAAGATATGGACAGGGGACATAAAGAGACCCAGTACTTC. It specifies CASSQDMDRGHKETQYF.

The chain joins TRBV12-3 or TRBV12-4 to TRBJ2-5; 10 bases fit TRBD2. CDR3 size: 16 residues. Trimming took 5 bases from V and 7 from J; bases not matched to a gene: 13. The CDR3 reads CASSPPVAGGRGTQYF. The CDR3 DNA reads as TGTGCCAGCAGTCCCCCAGTAGCGGGAGGCCGAGGGACCCAGTACTTC.

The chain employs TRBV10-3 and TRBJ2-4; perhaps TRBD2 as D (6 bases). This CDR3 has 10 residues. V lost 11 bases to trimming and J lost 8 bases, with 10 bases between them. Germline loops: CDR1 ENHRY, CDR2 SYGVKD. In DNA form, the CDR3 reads TGTGCCGCAGGAGGGGACATTCAGTACTTC. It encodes CAAGGDIQYF.

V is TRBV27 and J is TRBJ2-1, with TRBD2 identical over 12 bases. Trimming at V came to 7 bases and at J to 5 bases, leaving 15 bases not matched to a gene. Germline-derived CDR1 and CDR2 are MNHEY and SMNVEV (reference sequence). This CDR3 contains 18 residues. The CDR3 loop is CASIPTPGLAGRDNEQFF. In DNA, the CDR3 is TGTGCCAGCATCCCCACCCCCGGACTAGCGGGAAGGGACAATGAGCAGTTCTTC.

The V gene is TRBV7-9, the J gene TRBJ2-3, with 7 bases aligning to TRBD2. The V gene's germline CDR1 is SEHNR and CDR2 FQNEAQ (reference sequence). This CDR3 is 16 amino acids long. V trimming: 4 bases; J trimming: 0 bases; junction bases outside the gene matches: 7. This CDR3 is CASSSKSGVSTDTQYF. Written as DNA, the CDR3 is TGTGCCAGCAGCTCCAAAAGCGGGGTTAGCACAGATACGCAGTATTTT.

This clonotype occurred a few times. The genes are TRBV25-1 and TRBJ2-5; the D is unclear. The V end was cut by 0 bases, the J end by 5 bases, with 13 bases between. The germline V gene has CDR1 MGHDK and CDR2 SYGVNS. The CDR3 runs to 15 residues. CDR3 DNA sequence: TGTGCCAGCAGTGAATATGAGACCCCCGGCGAGACCCAGTACTTC. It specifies CASSEYETPGETQYF.

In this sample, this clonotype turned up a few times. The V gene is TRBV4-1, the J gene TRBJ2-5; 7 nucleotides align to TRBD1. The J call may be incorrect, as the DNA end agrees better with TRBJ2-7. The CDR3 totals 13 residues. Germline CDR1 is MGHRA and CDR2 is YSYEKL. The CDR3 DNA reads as TGCGCCAGCAGAGACCACAGGGGCCTCGAGCAGTACTTC. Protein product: CASRDHRGLEQYF.

The CDR3 DNA reads TGCGCCAGCAGCCAATTTATAGGGGAGGTCAATGAGCAGTTCTTC. This encodes CASSQFIGEVNEQFF. The chain has TRBV4-3 and TRBJ2-1; a possible D gene is TRBD2 (6 bases). CDR3 length: 15 residues. V shed 2 bases and J shed 6 bases, with 14 bases lying between them. Germline assignment: CDR1 LGHNA and CDR2 YSLEER.

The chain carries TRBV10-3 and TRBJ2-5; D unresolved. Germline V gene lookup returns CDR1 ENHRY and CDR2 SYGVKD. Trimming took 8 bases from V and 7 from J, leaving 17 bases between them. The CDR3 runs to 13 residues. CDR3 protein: CAISRPGIRTQYF. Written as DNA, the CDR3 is TGTGCCATCTCCCGACCTGGGATTCGGACCCAGTACTTC.

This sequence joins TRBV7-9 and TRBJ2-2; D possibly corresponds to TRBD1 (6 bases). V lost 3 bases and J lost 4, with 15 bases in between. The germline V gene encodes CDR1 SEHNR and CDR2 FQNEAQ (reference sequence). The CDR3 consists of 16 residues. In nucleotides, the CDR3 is TGTGCCAGCAGCTTTCAGGGGACCCGGAGCACCGGGGAGCTGTTTTTT. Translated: CASSFQGTRSTGELFF. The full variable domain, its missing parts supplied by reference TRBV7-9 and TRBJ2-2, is DTGVSQNPRHKITKRGQNVTFRCDPISEHNRLYWYRQTLGQGPEFLTYFQNEAQLEKSRLLSDRFSAERPKGSFSTLEIQRTEQGDSAMYLCASSFQGTRSTGELFFGEGSRLTVL.

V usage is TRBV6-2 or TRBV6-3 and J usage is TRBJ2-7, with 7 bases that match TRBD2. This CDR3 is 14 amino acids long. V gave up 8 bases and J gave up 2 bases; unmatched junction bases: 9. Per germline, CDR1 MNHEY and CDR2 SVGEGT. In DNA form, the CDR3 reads TGTGCCAGCCTCGGGGGAGGGCCTCCCTACGAGCAGTACTTC. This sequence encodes CASLGGGPPYEQYF.

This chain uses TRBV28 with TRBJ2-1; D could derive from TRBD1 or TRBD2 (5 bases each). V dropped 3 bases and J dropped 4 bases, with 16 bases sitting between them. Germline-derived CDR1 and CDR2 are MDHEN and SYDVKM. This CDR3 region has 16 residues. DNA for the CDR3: TGTGCCAGCAGTTTTCGGGGCAGGCGACCGTACAATGAGCAGTTCTTC. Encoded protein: CASSFRGRRPYNEQFF.

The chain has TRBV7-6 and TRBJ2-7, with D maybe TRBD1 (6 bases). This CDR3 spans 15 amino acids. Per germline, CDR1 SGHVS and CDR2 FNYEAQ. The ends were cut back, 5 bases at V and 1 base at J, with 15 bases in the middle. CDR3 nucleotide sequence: TGTGCCAGCAGCCCCATGGCAGGGGAGTCCTACGAGCAGTACTTC. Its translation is CASSPMAGESYEQYF. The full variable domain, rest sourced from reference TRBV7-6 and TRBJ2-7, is GAGVSQSPRYKVTKRGQDVALRCDPISGHVSLYWYRQALGQGPEFLTYFNYEAQQDKSGLPNDRFSAERPEGSISTLTIQRTEQRDSAMYRCASSPMAGESYEQYFGPGTRLTVT.

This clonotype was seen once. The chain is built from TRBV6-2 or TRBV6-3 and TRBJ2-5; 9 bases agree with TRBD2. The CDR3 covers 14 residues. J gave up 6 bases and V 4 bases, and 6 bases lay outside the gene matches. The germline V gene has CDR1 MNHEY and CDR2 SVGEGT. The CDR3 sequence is CASSSLAGTKTQYF. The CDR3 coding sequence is TGTGCCAGCAGTTCGCTAGCGGGAACGAAGACCCAGTACTTC.

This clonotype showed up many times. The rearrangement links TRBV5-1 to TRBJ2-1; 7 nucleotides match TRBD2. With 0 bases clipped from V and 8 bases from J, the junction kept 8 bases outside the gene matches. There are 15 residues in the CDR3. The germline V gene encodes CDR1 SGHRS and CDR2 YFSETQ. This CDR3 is CASSLDWREFDEQFF. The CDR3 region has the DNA TGCGCCAGCAGCTTGGATTGGCGGGAGTTCGATGAGCAGTTCTTC.

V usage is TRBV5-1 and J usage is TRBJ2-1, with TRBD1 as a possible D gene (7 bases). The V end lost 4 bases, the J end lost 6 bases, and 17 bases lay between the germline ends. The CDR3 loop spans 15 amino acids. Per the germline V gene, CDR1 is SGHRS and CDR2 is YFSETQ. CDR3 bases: TGCGCCAGCAGCCCGCAGGGGGTGGGAGGCAATGAGCAGTTCTTC. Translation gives CASSPQGVGGNEQFF.